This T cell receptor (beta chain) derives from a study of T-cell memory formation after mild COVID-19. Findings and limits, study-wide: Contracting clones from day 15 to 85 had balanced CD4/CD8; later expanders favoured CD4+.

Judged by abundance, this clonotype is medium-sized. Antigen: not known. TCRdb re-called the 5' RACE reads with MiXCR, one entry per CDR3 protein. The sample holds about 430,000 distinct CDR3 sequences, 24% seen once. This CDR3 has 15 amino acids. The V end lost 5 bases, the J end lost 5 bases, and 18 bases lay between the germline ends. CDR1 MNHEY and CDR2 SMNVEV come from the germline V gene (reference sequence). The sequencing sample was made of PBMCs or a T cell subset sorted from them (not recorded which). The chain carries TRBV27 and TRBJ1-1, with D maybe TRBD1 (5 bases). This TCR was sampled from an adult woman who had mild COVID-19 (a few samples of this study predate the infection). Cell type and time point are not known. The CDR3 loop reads CASSLIMGGGTEAFF. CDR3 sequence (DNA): TGTGCCAGCAGTCTCATCATGGGGGGTGGGACTGAAGCTTTCTTT.